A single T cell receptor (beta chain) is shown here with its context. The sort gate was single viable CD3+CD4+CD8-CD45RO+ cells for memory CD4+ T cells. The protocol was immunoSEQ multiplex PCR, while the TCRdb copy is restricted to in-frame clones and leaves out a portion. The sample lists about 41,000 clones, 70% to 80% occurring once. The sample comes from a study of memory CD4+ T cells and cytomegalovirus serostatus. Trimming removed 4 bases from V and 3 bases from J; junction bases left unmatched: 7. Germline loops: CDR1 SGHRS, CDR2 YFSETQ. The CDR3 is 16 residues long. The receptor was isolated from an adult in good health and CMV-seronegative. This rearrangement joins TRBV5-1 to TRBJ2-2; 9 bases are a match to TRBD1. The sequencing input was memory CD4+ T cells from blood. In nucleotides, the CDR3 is TGCGCCAGCAGCCCGGGACAGGGATTTGACACCGGGGAGCTGTTTTTT. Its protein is CASSPGQGFDTGELFF.